This T cell receptor (beta chain) came from a study of blood T cell repertoires in COVID-19. Study context: T cells, B-cell-depleted T cells, or PBMCs provided the cDNA or gDNA that served as material.

TCRdb keeps only in-frame clones here, not all; method: immunoSEQ multiplex PCR. The sample consists of 300,000 to 350,000 clones, approximately 85% of them appearing once. This clone came up once. The CDR3 covers 15 residues. V lost 5 bases, J lost 5 bases, and 18 bases lay in between. Germline CDR1 and CDR2: SGHAT and FQDESV (reference sequence). In Cohort 3, a recovered donor had either two negative PCRs, clearance, or symptom resolution. Specimen: PBMCs or T cells enriched from blood (not recorded which). This TCR was recovered from a man aged 30 to 45 who had recovered from COVID-19. This chain uses TRBV11-1 with TRBJ2-5; a possible D gene is TRBD2 (5 bases). In DNA, the CDR3 is TGTGCCAGCAGCCCCGGGTGGCTAGCAGCGGAGACCCAGTACTTC. Protein: CASSPGWLAAETQYF.